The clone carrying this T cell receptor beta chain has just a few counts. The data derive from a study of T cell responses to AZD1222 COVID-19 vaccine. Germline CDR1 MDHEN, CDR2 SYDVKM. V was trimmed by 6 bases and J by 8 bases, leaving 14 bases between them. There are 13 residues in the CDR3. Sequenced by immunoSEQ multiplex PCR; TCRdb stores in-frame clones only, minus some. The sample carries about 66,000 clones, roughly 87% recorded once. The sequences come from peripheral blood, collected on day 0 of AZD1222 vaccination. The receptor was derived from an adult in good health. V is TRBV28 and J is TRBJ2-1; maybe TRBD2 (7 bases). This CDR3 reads CASRPPGGHEQFF. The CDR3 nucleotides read TGTGCCAGCAGACCCCCGGGGGGCCATGAGCAGTTCTTC.